Below, one T cell receptor (beta chain) is given with its context. Its antigen is not identified. The data were obtained in a study of CD8+CD57+ T cells in acquired aplastic anemia. Study results and caveats: Patients and controls shared some 30 CD8+ CDR3 sequences, highly expressed in patients.

CDR1 is WSHSY and CDR2 is SAAADI in the germline V gene. CDR3 length equals 11 residues. Trimming left V 3 bases short and J 9 bases short, with 6 bases between. Genomic DNA provided the template from which TCR beta VDJ and CDR3 profiles were obtained. TCRdb passed the reads through MiXCR, listing each CDR3 protein once. The sample shows about 210,000 distinct CDR3 sequences, roughly 35% of them seen only once. Material for sequencing was sorted CD4+, CD8+, or CD8+CD57+ T cells (not recorded which) from PBMCs. V is TRBV10-2 and J is TRBJ2-1; D possibly corresponds to TRBD1 (5 bases). The sequence derives from a human donor in good health, serving as a control. CDR3 nucleotide sequence: TGCGCCAGCAGTGACACAGGTGAGCAGTTCTTC. Protein product: CASSDTGEQFF.